The entry below gives a single T cell receptor (beta chain) sequence along with its context. What antigen it recognizes has not been identified. No qualities accompany the bases; no much larger clone lies one base away. The Quick-DNA Microprep Kit was used to extract genomic DNA from the sorted cells. Amplification of TCRbeta DNA was done with the immunoSEQ hsTCRbeta kit, following the protocol from the manufacturer. TCRbeta libraries were sequenced on an Illumina MiSeq instrument. As for the authors' bioinformatics: Removing out-of-frame sequences left roughly 2.4 million distinct TCRbeta sequences, an average of around 67,000 per individual. Each individual was scored according to the count of about 150 previously reported CMV-associated TCRbeta sequences and the total productive distinct TCRbeta count. A beta-binomial model was reimplemented in Python, and random forests from scikit-learn, run with default parameters, were trained on data from the US cohort. Classifier performance on the Belgian cohort was summarized as median AUC with percentile confidence intervals over 10,000 bootstrap iterations. TCRdb carries this immuneACCESS record with in-frame sequences only. Its versions omit some clonotypes, under half of them owing to an unresolved V gene in the studies checked, with the rest unexplained. That table is the source of V, J and clone size, and D and trimming were worked out from the DNA. This sample has under 85,000 clones in its table, and 78% of those were observed once. The leading ten clones occupy around 2.6% of the sample.

A FACSAria II was used to sort memory CD4+ T cells, defined as single viable CD3+CD4+CD8-CD45RO+ cells. CMV serostatus was determined using a Roche Elecsys assay that detects serum IgG against CMV pp150, pp28, p38 and p52. After the samples were thawed, total CD4+ T cells were enriched through positive selection using CD4 magnetic microbeads. Samples originated from another study that specifically interrogated the CD4+ T cell memory repertoire. Peripheral blood mononuclear cells were isolated and cryopreserved following standard operating procedures; serum was stored at -80 °C. CD3-PerCP (BW264/56), CD4-APC (RPA-T4), CD45RO-PE (UCHT1) and CD8-Pacific Orange (3B5) antibodies were used for staining, and non-viable cells were excluded with Sytox blue. The data were obtained in a study of memory CD4+ T cells and cytomegalovirus serostatus (dated by TCRdb to about 2019). Study-wide context: A total of roughly 33 healthy Belgian adults, of whom 9 were CMV seropositive and approximately 24 were CMV seronegative, were included in the cohort. CD4+ memory TCRbeta repertoires of a Belgian cohort with known cytomegalovirus serostatus were sequenced in order to replicate a published TCR-based CMV serostatus classifier.

Broader findings and caveats from the paper: Of 164 previously reported CMV-associated TCRbeta sequences, some 67 appeared in the CD4+ memory repertoires, each in one to five individuals. For predicting CMV serostatus, the median bootstrapped AUC was 0.95 using the original framework and 0.9 to 0.92 using a US-trained random forest. On the Belgian cohort, the classifier based on the original framework reached a median bootstrapped AUC of nearly 0.97, with a 95% CI of 0.76-1.00. Results were interpreted as suggesting that the CMV-associated TCR signature is largely present in the CD4+ memory repertoire. Only CD4+CD45RO+ memory cells were sequenced, in contrast to the original study, in which naive and memory CD4+ and CD8+ populations were covered.

CDR1 and CDR2 are read off the germline V gene as SGHTA and FQGNSA. Trimming removed 5 bases from V and 7 bases from J, leaving 15 bases between the germline ends. From cysteine to phenylalanine, the CDR3 is 14 amino acids long. Only CDR3 DNA remains: 42 bases, in frame from the first base. Recombination linked TRBV7-2 to TRBJ2-1; the D gene is possibly TRBD1, with 6 bases matching. The receptor's source is an adult in good health and CMV-seropositive. Sequences were obtained from memory CD4+ T cells from blood. The CDR3 in this case is CASSLPPRGNEQFF. The DNA is as follows: TGTGCCAGCAGCCTTCCCCCAAGGGGGAATGAGCAGTTCTTC.